The 18 T cell receptor beta chains below were found in one sample sequenced in a study of T-cell reconstitution after alpha-beta-depleted transplantation in children (dated by TCRdb to the mid-2010s). The library was generated by PCR. TCRdb names Illumina HiSeq 2500 as the instrument used. TCR library preparation used molecular barcoding, with unique molecular identifiers applied to normalize quantification of the TCRbeta repertoire. TCRdb redid the processing of the public reads, applying fastp at Q25 and MiXCR, and retained in-frame beta chains. Rows are combined by CDR3 protein, so each entry shows the most common genes and DNA. The sample records 200,000 to 250,000 distinct CDR3 sequences, around 13% of which are singletons. Jointly, the top ten make up about 2.6% of the sample. The starting material was PBMCs from the stem cell graft donor, obtained from the stem cell graft. The receptor source for this set is a human donor who donated a stem cell graft to a child with acute lymphoblastic leukemia.

This clonotype was counted at least ten times. The chain joins TRBV10-3 to TRBJ2-7; TRBD2 agrees at 14 bases. V was clipped by 1 base and J by 7 bases; unmatched bases: 3. This CDR3 is 15 amino acids long. Germline CDR1 reads ENHRY; CDR2 reads SYGVKD. For the CDR3, the DNA is TGTGCCATCAGTGAGTTCGGGACTAGCGGGGGAGAGCAGTACTTC. Protein: CAISEFGTSGGEQYF.

This clonotype came up many times. The chain combines TRBV20-1 with TRBJ2-1; tentative D call: TRBD2 (5 bases). The CDR3 contains 14 residues. Germline values: CDR1 DFQATT, CDR2 SNEGSKA (reference sequence). Trimming stripped 5 bases from V and 9 bases from J, with 20 bases between. CDR3 sequence reads: CSASGLSDRSEQFF. The DNA for the CDR3 is TGCAGTGCTTCGGGCCTTAGCGATCGGAGTGAGCAGTTCTTC.

Ten or more counts support this clonotype. The genes are TRBV20-1 and TRBJ2-3; 9 nucleotides line up with TRBD1. Looked up from germline, CDR1 is DFQATT and CDR2 is SNEGSKA (reference sequence). The V segment lost 6 bases and the J segment 4 bases; nucleotides outside the gene matches: 2. This CDR3 contains 12 residues. The CDR3 coding sequence is TGCAGTGCAGGGGACAGGGCAGATACGCAGTATTTT. The encoded protein is CSAGDRADTQYF.

The CDR3 is CASSLVIGDASPLHF. The CDR3 nucleotides read TGCGCCAGCAGCCTGGTGATCGGGGACGCTTCACCCCTCCACTTT. V and J are TRBV5-1 and TRBJ1-6, with D possibly TRBD1 on 5 matching bases. This CDR3 has 15 amino acids. V lost 4 bases, J lost 9 bases, and 17 bases lay in between. Germline lookup yields CDR1 SGHRS and CDR2 YFSETQ. Filled out from reference TRBV5-1 and TRBJ1-6, the complete variable domain reads KAGVTQTPRYLIKTRGQQVTLSCSPISGHRSVSWYQQTPGQGLQFLFEYFSETQRNKGNFPGRFSGRQFSNSRSEMNVSTLELGDSALYLCASSLVIGDASPLHFGNGTRLTVT.

This chain uses TRBV24-1 with TRBJ2-5; 7 positions agree with TRBD1. CDR3 length equals 20 residues. J gave up 3 bases and V 3 bases, and 21 bases lay outside the gene matches. In germline, CDR1 is KGHDR, CDR2 SFDVKD. Here the CDR3 reads CATSDPQGPQTGWAKETQYF. CDR3 bases: TGTGCCACCAGTGATCCCCAGGGCCCCCAGACAGGGTGGGCAAAAGAGACCCAGTACTTC.

The chain couples TRBV7-2 to TRBJ1-1; no clear D gene. The CDR3 consists of 13 residues. Trimming stripped 8 bases from V and 2 bases from J, with 12 bases between. Germline V CDR1 and CDR2: SGHTA, FQGNSA. The CDR3 is CASRRVFNTEAFF. The CDR3 coding sequence is TGTGCCAGCCGGCGGGTATTCAACACTGAAGCTTTCTTT.

This clonotype was counted at least ten times. V is TRBV5-1 and J is TRBJ1-6; D remains unclear. V gave up 0 bases and J gave up 5 bases, with 6 bases separating them. The CDR3 sequence is 14 residues long. Germline loops: CDR1 SGHRS, CDR2 YFSETQ. The CDR3 DNA reads TGCGCCAGCAGCTTGGCAACGAATAATTCACCCCTCCACTTT. It translates to CASSLATNNSPLHF.

The table lists this clonotype with many counts. Here the CDR3 DNA reads TGTGCCAGCAGTTTTATCCAGGGAGGGGAGACCCAGTACTTC. Its protein product is CASSFIQGGETQYF. This chain uses TRBV12-3 or TRBV12-4 with TRBJ2-5; 7 nucleotides align to TRBD2. Trimming removed 3 bases from V and 5 bases from J; junction bases left unmatched: 6. The CDR3 totals 14 residues.

This clonotype has at least ten counts. The J gene is TRBJ2-7, the V gene TRBV10-3, with TRBD1 matching 11 bases. Germline CDR1 reads ENHRY; CDR2 reads SYGVKD. Trimming removed 2 bases from V and 7 bases from J; junction bases left unmatched: 7. The CDR3 extends over 15 amino acids. In nucleotides, the CDR3 is TGTGCCATCAGTGAGACCGGACAGGGGGCCAGGGAGCAGTACTTC. Translation gives CAISETGQGAREQYF.

This clonotype was counted at least ten times. The rearrangement joins TRBV7-9 to TRBJ2-5; the match to TRBD1 covers 9 bases. V was clipped by 5 bases and J by 7 bases; unmatched bases: 11. Germline V gene lookup returns CDR1 SEHNR and CDR2 FQNEAQ (reference sequence). CDR3 length equals 15 residues. As DNA, the CDR3 is TGTGCCAGCAGCGCGCCCGGGACAGGGATGGGGACCCAGTACTTC. It codes for CASSAPGTGMGTQYF.

This clonotype was seen repeatedly, ten times or more. This sequence joins TRBV20-1 and TRBJ1-5; TRBD1 might be the D (5 bases). This CDR3 is 13 amino acids long. CDR1 DFQATT and CDR2 SNEGSKA come from the germline V gene (reference sequence). Trimming cost V 6 bases and J 9 bases, with 18 bases left between them. The CDR3, as DNA: TGCAGTGCCGCTTTCGGGCAGGGAAGGCCCCAGCATTTT. It specifies CSAAFGQGRPQHF.

V is TRBV19 and J is TRBJ2-5; the D gene is possibly TRBD2 (5 bases). Germline lookup yields CDR1 LNHDA and CDR2 SQIVND (reference sequence). The CDR3 has 13 amino acids. Deletions cut 5 bases from V and 7 bases from J, with 14 bases between. The CDR3 spells CASSDGRRGTQYF. The DNA for the CDR3 is TGTGCCAGTAGTGATGGGAGACGGGGGACCCAGTACTTC.

This chain uses TRBV6-2 or TRBV6-3 with TRBJ2-7; no clear D gene. The germline V gene encodes CDR1 MNHEY and CDR2 SVGEGT. The CDR3 is 15 amino acids. V was clipped by 4 bases and J by 0 bases, with 13 bases between them. CDR3 in amino acids: CASSCSTTSSYEQYF. As DNA, the CDR3 is TGTGCCAGCAGTTGCTCTACCACGAGCTCCTACGAGCAGTACTTC.

The V call is TRBV7-6, the J call TRBJ2-7; 7 bases agree with TRBD2. V lost 1 base, J lost 7 bases, and 13 bases stayed unmatched. The CDR3 contains 16 residues. Germline V gene lookup returns CDR1 SGHVS and CDR2 FNYEAQ. CDR3 bases: TGTGCCAGCAGCTTAGAGGCGGGAGCGAACCTGGGAGAGCAGTACTTC. Protein: CASSLEAGANLGEQYF.

At least ten counts were recorded for this clonotype. The germline gene is not matched at one end of the junction; a read error may be the cause. The V gene is TRBV4-2, the J gene TRBJ1-2, with a possible D match to TRBD1 (6 bases). CDR3 length: 14 residues. CDR1 and CDR2 (germline): LGHNA, YNFKEQ. The CDR3, as DNA: TGTGCCAGCAGACAAGGGCAGCTTCAGGGGGGCTACACCTTC. This sequence encodes CASRQGQLQGGYTF.

This clonotype has only a few counts. The gene calls are TRBV7-9 and TRBJ2-7; TRBD1 agrees at 7 bases. The CDR3 totals 14 residues. The V gene end was trimmed by 4 bases and the J gene end by 1 base; junction bases not matched to a gene: 4. The germline CDR1 and CDR2 sequences are SEHNR and FQNEAQ (reference sequence). CDR3 DNA sequence: TGTGCCAGCAGCTATCGGGACAGATCCTACGAGCAGTACTTC. It translates to CASSYRDRSYEQYF.

The table lists this clonotype with many counts. The chain is built from TRBV7-2 and TRBJ1-6; D might be TRBD1 (6 bases). Trimming removed 4 bases at V and 5 bases at J, with 12 bases between. This CDR3 spans 15 amino acids. From germline, CDR1 is SGHTA and CDR2 FQGNSA. The CDR3: CASSSRQADNSPLHF. CDR3 in DNA: TGTGCCAGCAGCTCCCGACAGGCCGATAATTCACCCCTCCACTTT.

This clonotype was counted at least ten times. This CDR3 reads CSARVGTLGGKLFF. The DNA for the CDR3 is TGCAGTGCTAGAGTCGGGACATTGGGTGGAAAACTGTTTTTT. The chain recombines TRBV20-1 with TRBJ1-4, with a tentative D call TRBD1 (6 bases). The CDR3 consists of 14 residues. The ends were cut back, 1 base at V and 10 bases at J, with 16 bases in the middle. Germline values: CDR1 DFQATT, CDR2 SNEGSKA (reference sequence).